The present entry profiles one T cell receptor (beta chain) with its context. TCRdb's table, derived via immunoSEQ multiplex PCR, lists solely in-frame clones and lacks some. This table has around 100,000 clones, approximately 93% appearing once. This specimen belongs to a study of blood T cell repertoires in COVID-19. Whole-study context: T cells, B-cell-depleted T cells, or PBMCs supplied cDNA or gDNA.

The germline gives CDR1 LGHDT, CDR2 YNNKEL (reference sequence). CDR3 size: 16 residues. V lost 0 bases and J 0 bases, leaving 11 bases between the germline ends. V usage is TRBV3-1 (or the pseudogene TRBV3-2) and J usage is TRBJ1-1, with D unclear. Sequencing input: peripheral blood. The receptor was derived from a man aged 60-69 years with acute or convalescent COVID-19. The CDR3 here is CASSQDLGRLNTEAFF. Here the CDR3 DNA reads TGTGCCAGCAGCCAAGATTTAGGGAGATTGAACACTGAAGCTTTCTTT.